The source of this T cell receptor (beta chain) is a study of cytomegalovirus exposure and HLA in healthy donors. Background on the study: Among around 200 million T cells, an earlier analysis found roughly 100 million unique TCR beta sequences. Study-wide results and caveats: Accurate predictions that matched the HLA-A and HLA-B alleles of most subjects were reportedly made from TCR beta sequences. Available immune exposure information was restricted to CMV serostatus only. When presence/absence was analysed, sequencing depth was taken to be roughly uniform across donors.

Both 60 Vbeta primers and 13 Jbeta primers went into the PCR. Assay: immunoSEQ multiplex PCR; the TCRdb copy retains only in-frame clones and omits some. The sample carries approximately 160,000 clones, approximately 80% recorded once. For this clone: Its antigen is undetermined.

This CDR3 has 15 residues. V shed 4 bases and J 3 bases; nucleotides not matched to a gene: 7. Germline V CDR1 and CDR2: SGHRS, YFSETQ. The sample consisted of PBMCs. V gene TRBV5-1 combines with J gene TRBJ2-1, with 7 bases matching TRBD1. The clonotype comes from a woman between 40 and 55 years old in good health and CMV-seropositive. The CDR3 DNA is TGCGCCAGCAGCCCTGACAGGGTGAACTACAATGAGCAGTTCTTC. Encoded protein: CASSPDRVNYNEQFF.